One TCR beta chain is described in this entry. Between the trimmed V and J ends, which lost 7 bases and 0 bases, there was a span of 13 bases. The CDR3 is 15 amino acids. Germline CDR1 and CDR2: SNHLY and FYNNEI. Some clones are missing from TCRdb's copy, which holds only in-frame ones; the method was immunoSEQ multiplex PCR. Of about 15,000 clones listed, 82% are singletons. The data stem from a study of T cell clones after liver transplantation. Whole-study context: TCRbeta sequencing after a pre-transplant mixed lymphocyte reaction identified graft-donor-reactive clones, later tracked in post-transplant blood. At least one year of complete immunosuppression withdrawal without enzymes over twice normal defined tolerance. Subjects received no induction therapy and standard immunosuppression until randomization at 12-24 months post-transplant.

The chain recombines TRBV2 with TRBJ1-5; no clear D. The receptor was derived from a human patient who received a liver transplant. Some T cells may be graft donor cells. The material was CD8+ T cells from blood, obtained approximately 4 years after liver transplant. The CDR3 sequence is CASIESPYSNQPQHF. DNA of the CDR3: TGTGCCAGCATCGAGAGCCCATATAGCAATCAGCCCCAGCATTTT.